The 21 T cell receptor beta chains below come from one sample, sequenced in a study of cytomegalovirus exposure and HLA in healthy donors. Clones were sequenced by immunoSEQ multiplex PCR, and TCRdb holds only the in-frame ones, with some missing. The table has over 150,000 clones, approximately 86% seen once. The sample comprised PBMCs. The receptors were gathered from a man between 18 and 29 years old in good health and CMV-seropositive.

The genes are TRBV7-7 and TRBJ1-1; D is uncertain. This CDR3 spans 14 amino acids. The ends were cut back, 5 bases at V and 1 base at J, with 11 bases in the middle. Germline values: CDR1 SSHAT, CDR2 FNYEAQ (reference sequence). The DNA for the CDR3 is TGTGCCAGCAGCCGGATAACAGCGAACACTGAAGCTTTCTTT. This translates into CASSRITANTEAFF.

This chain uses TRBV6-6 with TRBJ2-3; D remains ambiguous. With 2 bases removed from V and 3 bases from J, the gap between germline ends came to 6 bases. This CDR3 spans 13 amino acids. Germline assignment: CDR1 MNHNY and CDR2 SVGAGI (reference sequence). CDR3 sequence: CASSYGPTDTQYF. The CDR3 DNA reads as TGTGCCAGCAGTTACGGGCCAACAGATACGCAGTATTTT.

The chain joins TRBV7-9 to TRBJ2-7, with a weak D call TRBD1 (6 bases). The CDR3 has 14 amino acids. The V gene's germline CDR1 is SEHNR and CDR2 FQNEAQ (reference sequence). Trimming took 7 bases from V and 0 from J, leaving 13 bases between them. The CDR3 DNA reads TGTGCCAGCACCCGACAGGAAAACTCCTACGAGCAGTACTTC. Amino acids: CASTRQENSYEQYF.

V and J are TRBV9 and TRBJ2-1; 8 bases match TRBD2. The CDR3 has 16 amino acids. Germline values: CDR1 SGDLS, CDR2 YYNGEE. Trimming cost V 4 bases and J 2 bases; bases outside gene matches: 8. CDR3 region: CASSPPRGGAYNEQFF. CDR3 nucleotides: TGTGCCAGCAGCCCCCCTCGGGGGGGGGCCTACAATGAGCAGTTCTTC.

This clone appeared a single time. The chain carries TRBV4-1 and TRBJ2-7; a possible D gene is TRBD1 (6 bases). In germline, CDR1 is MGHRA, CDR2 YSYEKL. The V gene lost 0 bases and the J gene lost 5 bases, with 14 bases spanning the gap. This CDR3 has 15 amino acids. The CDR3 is CASSQDRAQGDEQYF. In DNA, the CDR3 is TGCGCCAGCAGCCAAGATCGCGCACAGGGCGACGAGCAGTACTTC.

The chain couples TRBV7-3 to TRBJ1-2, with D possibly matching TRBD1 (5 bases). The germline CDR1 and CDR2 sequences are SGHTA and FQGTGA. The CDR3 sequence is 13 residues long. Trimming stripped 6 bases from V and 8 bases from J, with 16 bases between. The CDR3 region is CASRAGQMEGYTF. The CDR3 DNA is TGTGCCAGCAGGGCGGGGCAAATGGAGGGCTACACCTTC.

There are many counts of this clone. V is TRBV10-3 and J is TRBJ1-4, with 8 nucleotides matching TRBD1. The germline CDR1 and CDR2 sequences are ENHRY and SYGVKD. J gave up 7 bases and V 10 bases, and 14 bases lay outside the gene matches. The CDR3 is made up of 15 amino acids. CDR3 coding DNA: TGTGCCACCCCGGGACAGGATGGTCAGAGTGAAAAACTGTTTTTT. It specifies CATPGQDGQSEKLFF.

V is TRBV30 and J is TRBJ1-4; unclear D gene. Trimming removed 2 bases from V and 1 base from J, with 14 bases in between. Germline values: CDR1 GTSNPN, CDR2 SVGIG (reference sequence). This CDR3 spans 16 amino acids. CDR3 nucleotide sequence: TGTGCCTGGAGTCGTCCGGCGGTGAGAACTAATGAAAAACTGTTTTTT. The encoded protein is CAWSRPAVRTNEKLFF.

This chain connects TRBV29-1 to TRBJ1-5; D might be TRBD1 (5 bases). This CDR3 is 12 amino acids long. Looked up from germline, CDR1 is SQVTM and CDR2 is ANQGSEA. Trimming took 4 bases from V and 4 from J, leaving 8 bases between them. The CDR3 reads CSVGGTNQPQHF. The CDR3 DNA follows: TGCAGCGTTGGGGGCACGAATCAGCCCCAGCATTTT. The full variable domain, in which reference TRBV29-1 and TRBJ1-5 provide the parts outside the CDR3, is SAVISQKPSRDICQRGTSLTIQCQVDSQVTMMFWYRQQPGQSLTLIATANQGSEATYESGFVIDKFPISRPNLTFSTLTVSNMSPEDSSIYLCSVGGTNQPQHFGDGTRLSIL.

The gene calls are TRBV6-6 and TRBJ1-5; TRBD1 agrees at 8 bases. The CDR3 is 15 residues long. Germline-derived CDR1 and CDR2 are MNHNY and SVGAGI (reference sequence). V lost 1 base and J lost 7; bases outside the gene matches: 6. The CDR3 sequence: CASSYLDRADQPQHF. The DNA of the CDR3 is TGTGCCAGCAGTTACTTGGACAGGGCAGACCAGCCCCAGCATTTT.

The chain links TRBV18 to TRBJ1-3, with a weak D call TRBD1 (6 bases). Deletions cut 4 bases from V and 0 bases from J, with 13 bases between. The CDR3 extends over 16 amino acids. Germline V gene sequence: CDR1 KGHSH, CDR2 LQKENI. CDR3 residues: CASSRLQGSSGNTIYF. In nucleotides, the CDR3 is TGTGCCAGCTCACGTCTACAGGGCAGCTCTGGAAACACCATATATTTT.

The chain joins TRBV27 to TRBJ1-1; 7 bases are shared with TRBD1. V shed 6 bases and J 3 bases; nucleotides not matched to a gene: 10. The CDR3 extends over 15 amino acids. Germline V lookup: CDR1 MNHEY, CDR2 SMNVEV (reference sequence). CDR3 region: CASSVLDRDDTEAFF. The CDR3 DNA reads TGTGCCAGCAGCGTCCTAGACAGGGACGACACTGAAGCTTTCTTT.

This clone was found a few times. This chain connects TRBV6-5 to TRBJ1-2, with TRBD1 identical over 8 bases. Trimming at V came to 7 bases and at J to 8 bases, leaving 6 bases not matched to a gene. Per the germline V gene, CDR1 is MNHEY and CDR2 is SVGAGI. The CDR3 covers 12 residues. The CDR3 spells CASTRTGQGYTF. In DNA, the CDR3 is TGTGCCAGCACTCGGACAGGGCAAGGCTACACCTTC.

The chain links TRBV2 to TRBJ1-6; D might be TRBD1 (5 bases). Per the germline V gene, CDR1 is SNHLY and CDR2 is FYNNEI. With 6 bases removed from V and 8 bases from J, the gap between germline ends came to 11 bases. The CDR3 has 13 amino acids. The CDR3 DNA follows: TGTGCCAGCAGGGCGACAGAATATTCACCCCTCCACTTT. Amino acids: CASRATEYSPLHF. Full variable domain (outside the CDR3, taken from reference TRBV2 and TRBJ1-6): EPEVTQTPSHQVTQMGQEVILRCVPISNHLYFYWYRQILGQKVEFLVSFYNNEISEKSEIFDDQFSVERPDGSNFTLKIRSTKLEDSAMYFCASRATEYSPLHFGNGTRLTVT.

CDR3 sequence reads: CASSFAETYGYTF. The CDR3 DNA reads TGTGCCAGCAGCTTTGCGGAAACCTATGGCTACACCTTC. The chain uses TRBV7-9 and TRBJ1-2; D call uncertain. CDR3 length: 13 residues. The V gene's germline CDR1 is SEHNR and CDR2 FQNEAQ (reference sequence). V shed 3 bases and J shed 4 bases, with 9 bases lying between them.

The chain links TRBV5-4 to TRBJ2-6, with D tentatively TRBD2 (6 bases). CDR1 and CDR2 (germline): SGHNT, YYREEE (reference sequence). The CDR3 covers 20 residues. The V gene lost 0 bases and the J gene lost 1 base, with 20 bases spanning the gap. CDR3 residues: CASSLGRGRQSKSGANVLTF. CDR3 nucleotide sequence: TGTGCCAGCAGCTTGGGGAGGGGACGGCAAAGTAAATCTGGGGCCAACGTCCTGACTTTC.

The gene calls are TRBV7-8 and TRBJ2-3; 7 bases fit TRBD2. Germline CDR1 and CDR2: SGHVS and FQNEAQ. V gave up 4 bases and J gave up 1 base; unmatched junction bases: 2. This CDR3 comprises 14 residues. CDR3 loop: CASSSTSGTDTQYF. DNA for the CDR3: TGTGCCAGCAGCTCCACTAGCGGCACAGATACGCAGTATTTT.

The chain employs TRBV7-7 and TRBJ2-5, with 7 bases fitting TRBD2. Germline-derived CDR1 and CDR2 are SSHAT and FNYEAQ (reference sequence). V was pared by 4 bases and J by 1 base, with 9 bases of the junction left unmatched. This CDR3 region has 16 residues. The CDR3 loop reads CASSSNPAGVQETQYF. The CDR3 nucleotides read TGTGCCAGCAGCTCCAACCCGGCGGGGGTCCAAGAGACCCAGTACTTC.

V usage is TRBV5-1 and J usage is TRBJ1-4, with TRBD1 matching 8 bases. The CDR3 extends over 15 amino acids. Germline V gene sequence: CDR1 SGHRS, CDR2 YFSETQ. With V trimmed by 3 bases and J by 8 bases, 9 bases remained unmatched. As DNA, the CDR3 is TGCGCCAGCAGCTCCCAAGGACAGGGAGGAGAAAAACTGTTTTTT. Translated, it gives CASSSQGQGGEKLFF.

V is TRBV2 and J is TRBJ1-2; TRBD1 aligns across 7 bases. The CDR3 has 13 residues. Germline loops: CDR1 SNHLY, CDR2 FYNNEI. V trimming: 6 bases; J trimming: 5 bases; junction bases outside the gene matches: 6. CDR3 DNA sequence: TGTGCCAGCAGCGGTCAGGGGGTATATGGCTACACCTTC. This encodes CASSGQGVYGYTF.

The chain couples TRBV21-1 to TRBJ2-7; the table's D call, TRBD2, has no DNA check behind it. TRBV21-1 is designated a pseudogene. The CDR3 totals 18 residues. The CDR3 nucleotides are TGTGCCAGCAGCAAAGGGACTAGCGGGGGGGCAAGGAGGAACGAGCAGTACTTC. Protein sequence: CASSKGTSGGARRNEQYF.